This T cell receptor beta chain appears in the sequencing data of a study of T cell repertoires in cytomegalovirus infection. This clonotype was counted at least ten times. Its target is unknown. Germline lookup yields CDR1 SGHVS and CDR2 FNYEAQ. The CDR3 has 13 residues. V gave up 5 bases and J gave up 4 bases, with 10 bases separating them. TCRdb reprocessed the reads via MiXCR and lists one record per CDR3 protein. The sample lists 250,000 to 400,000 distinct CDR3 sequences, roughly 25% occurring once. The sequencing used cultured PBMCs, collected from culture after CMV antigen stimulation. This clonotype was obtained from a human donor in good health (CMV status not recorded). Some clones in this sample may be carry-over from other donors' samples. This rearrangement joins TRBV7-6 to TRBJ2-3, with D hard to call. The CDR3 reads CASSPSSADTQYF. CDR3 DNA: TGTGCCAGCAGCCCGAGCTCGGCAGATACGCAGTATTTT.